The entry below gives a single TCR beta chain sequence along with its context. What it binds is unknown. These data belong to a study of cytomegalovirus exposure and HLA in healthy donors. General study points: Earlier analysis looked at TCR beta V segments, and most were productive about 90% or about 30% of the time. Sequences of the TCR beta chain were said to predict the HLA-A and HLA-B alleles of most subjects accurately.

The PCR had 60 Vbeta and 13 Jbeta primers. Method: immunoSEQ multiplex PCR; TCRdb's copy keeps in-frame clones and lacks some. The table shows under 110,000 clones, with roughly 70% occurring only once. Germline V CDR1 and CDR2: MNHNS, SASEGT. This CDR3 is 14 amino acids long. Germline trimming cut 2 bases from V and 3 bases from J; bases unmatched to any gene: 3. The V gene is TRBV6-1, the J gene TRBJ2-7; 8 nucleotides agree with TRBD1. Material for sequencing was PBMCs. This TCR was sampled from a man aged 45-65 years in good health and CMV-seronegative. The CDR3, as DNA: TGTGCCAGCAGTGAACAGGACAGGGTCTACGAGCAGTACTTC. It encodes CASSEQDRVYEQYF.